This TCR beta chain originates from a study of OX40 agonist ivuxolimab in advanced cancers. Study context: Of mixed ages from about 20 to 90 and averaging about 56 years, the group was approximately 80% male.

Of note for this clone: The antigen remains undetermined.

CDR3 length equals 15 residues. V dropped 4 bases and J dropped 4; count of bases not matched to a gene: 6. The germline CDR1 and CDR2 sequences are SGHNT and YYREEE (reference sequence). Overall study findings and caveats: Doses of 0.1 to 3.0 mg/kg were accompanied by clonal expansion of CD4+ and CD8+ blood T cells by week 6. Low normalized T-cell clonal expansion was additionally recorded for some nonresponders.

The protocol was immunoSEQ multiplex PCR, while the TCRdb copy is restricted to in-frame clones and leaves out a portion. The table shows approximately 91,000 clones, with 80% to 90% occurring only once. Sequencing was performed on CD4+ or CD8+ T cells sorted from blood, taken in a trial of the OX40 agonist ivuxolimab. The receptor was isolated from an adult with an advanced solid tumor such as melanoma, head and neck, liver or kidney cancer. This chain uses TRBV5-4 with TRBJ1-4; 8 bases line up with TRBD1. In DNA form, the CDR3 reads TGTGCCAGCAGCCCTCAGGGGGCGCGTAATGAAAAACTGTTTTTT. Protein product: CASSPQGARNEKLFF.